This TCR beta chain appears in the sequencing data of a study of early T cells in non-severe SARS-CoV-2 infection. Study-level information: Sequencing was performed on bulk RNA from unsorted whole blood, leaving chains unpaired. Regarding the study as a whole: VDJdb-based annotation leaned toward anti-spike CD8 responses and missed private and CD4 specificities.

This clonotype has only a few counts. Its target is not known. Individual cDNA molecules carried attached unique molecular identifiers. TCRdb ran MiXCR on the 5' RACE reads and lists one entry per CDR3 protein. The sample holds under 45,000 distinct CDR3 sequences; 6.8% are singletons and the top ten take about 22%. Trimming cost V 4 bases and J 2 bases, with 14 bases left between them. The CDR3 is 15 residues long. CDR1 MNHNY and CDR2 SVGAGI come from the germline V gene (reference sequence). The chain recombines TRBV6-6 with TRBJ2-5, with D possibly called TRBD1 or TRBD2 (5 bases each). The TCR originated in an adult who was a healthcare worker with PCR-confirmed SARS-CoV-2 infection or an uninfected control (not recorded which). This specimen was whole blood, taken at baseline. DNA for the CDR3: TGTGCCAGCAGTTCCGGGACCACCCATCAAGAGACCCAGTACTTC. Protein product: CASSSGTTHQETQYF.